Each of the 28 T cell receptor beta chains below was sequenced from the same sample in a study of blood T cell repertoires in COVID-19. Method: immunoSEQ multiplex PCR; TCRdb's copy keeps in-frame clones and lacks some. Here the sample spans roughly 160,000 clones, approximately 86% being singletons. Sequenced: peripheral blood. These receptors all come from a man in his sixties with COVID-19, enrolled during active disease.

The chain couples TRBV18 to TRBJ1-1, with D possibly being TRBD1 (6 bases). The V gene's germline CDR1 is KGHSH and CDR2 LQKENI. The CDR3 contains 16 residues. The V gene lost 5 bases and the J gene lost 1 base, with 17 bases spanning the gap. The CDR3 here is CASSKSGALQNTEAFF. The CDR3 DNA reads TGTGCCAGCTCAAAGTCAGGGGCCCTACAGAACACTGAAGCTTTCTTT.

Here the CDR3 DNA reads TGTGCCACCAGTGGAGGGCTTAGCACAGATACGCAGTATTTT. Its protein product is CATSGGLSTDTQYF. The V call is TRBV24-1, the J call TRBJ2-3; D might be TRBD2 (5 bases). CDR3 size: 14 residues. V was pared by 5 bases and J by 0 bases, with 8 bases between. CDR1 KGHDR and CDR2 SFDVKD come from the germline V gene.

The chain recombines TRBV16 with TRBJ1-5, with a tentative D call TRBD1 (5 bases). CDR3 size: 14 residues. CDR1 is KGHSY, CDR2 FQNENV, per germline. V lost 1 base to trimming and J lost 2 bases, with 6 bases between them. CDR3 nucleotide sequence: TGTGCCAGCAGCCAATGGGGGGGCAATCAGCCCCAGCATTTT. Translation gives CASSQWGGNQPQHF.

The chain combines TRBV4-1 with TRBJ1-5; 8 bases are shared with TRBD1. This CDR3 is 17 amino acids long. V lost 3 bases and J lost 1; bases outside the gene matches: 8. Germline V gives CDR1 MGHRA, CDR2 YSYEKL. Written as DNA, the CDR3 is TGCGCCAGCAGCCAGGACCAAAACAGGGGGAGCAATCAGCCCCAGCATTTT. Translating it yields CASSQDQNRGSNQPQHF.

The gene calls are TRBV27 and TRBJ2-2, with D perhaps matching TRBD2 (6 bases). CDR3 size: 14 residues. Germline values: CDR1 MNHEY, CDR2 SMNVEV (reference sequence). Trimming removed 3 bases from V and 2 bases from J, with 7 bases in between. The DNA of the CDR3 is TGTGCCAGCAGTTTGGGACTTAACACCGGGGAGCTGTTTTTT. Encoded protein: CASSLGLNTGELFF.

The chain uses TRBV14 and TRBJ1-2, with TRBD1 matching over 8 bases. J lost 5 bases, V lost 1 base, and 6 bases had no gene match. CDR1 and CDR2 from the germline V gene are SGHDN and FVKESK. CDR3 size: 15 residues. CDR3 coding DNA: TGTGCCAGCAGCCAAGGGGCAGGGGGCGGATATGGCTACACCTTC. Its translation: CASSQGAGGGYGYTF.

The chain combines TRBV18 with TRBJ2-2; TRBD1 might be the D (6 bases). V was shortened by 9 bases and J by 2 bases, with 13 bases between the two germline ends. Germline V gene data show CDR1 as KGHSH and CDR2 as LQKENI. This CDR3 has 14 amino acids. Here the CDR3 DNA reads TGTGCCAGACCCCCGGGACAAAACACCGGGGAGCTGTTTTTT. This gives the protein CARPPGQNTGELFF.

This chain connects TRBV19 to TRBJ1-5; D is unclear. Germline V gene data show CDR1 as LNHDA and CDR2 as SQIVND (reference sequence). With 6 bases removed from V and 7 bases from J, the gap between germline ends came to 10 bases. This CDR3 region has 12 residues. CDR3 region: CASSNMPQPQHF. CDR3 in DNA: TGTGCCAGTAGCAACATGCCCCAGCCCCAGCATTTT.

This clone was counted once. This CDR3 reads CSGVSPYGYTF. The CDR3 region has the DNA TGCAGTGGAGTGAGCCCCTATGGCTACACCTTC. The chain links TRBV20-1 to TRBJ1-2; D unresolved. Trimming removed 7 bases at V and 4 bases at J, with 10 bases between. The CDR3 sequence is 11 residues long. Germline V CDR1 and CDR2: DFQATT, SNEGSKA (reference sequence).

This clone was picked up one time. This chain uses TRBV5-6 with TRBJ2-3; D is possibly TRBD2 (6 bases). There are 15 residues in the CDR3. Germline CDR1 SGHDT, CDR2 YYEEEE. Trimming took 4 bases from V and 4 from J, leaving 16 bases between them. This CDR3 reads CASSPSGTRADTQYF. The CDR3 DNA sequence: TGTGCCAGCAGCCCCTCCGGGACTCGGGCAGATACGCAGTATTTT. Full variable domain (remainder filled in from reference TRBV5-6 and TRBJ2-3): DAGVTQSPTHLIKTRGQQVTLRCSPKSGHDTVSWYQQALGQGPQFIFQYYEEEERQRGNFPDRFSGHQFPNYSSELNVNALLLGDSALYLCASSPSGTRADTQYFGPGTRLTVL.

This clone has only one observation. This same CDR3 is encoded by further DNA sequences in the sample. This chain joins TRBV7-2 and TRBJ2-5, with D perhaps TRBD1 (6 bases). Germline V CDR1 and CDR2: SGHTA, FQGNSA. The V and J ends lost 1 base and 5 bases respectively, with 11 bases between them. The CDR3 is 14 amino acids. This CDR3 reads CASSLGGPGETQYF. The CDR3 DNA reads TGTGCCAGCAGCTTAGGGGGGCCGGGGGAGACCCAGTACTTC.

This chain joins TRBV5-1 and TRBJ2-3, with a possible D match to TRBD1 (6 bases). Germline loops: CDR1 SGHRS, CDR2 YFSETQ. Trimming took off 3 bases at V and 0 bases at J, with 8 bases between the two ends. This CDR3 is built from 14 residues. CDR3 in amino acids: CASSSGQSTDTQYF. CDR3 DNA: TGCGCCAGCAGCTCTGGACAGAGCACAGATACGCAGTATTTT.

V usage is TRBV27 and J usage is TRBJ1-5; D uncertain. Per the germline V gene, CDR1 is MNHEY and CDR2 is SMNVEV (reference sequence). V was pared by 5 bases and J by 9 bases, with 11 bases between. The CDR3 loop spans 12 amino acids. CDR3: CASSSNVGPQHF. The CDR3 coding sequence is TGTGCCAGCAGTAGTAACGTCGGGCCCCAGCATTTT.

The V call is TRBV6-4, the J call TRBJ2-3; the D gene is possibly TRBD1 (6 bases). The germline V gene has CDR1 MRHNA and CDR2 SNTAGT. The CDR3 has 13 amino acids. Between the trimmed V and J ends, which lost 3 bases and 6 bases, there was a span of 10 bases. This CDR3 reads CASSEKRGDTQYF. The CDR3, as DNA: TGTGCCAGCAGTGAAAAGAGGGGGGATACGCAGTATTTT.

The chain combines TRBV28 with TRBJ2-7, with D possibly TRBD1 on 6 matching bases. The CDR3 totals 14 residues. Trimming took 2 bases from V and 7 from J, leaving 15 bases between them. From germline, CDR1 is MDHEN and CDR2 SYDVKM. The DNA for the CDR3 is TGTGCCAGCAGTTTAGCGGACAGTCTGGGAGAGCAGTACTTC. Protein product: CASSLADSLGEQYF.

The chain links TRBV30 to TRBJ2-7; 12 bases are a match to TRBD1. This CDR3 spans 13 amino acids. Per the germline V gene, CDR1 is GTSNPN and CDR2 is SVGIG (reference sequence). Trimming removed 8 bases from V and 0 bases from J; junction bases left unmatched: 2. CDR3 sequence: CAGTGGSSYEQYF. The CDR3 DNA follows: TGTGCCGGGACAGGGGGCTCCTCCTACGAGCAGTACTTC.

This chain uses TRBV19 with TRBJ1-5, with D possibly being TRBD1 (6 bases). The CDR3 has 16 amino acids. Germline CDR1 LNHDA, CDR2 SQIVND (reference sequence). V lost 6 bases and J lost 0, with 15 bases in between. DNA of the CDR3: TGTGCCAGTAGCTTACAGGGAGTTGGTAGCAATCAGCCCCAGCATTTT. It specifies CASSLQGVGSNQPQHF.

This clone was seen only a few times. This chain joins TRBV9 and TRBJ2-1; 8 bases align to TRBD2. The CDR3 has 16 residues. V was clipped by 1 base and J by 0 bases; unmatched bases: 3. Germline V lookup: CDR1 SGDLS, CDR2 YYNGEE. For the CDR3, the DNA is TGTGCCAGCAGCGTATATAGCGGGGCCTCCTACAATGAGCAGTTCTTC. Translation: CASSVYSGASYNEQFF.

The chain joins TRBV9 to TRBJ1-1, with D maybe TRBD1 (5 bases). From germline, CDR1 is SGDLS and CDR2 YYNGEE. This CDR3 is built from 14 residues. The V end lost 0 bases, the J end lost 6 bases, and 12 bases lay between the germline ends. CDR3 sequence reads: CASSVVVQDAEAFF. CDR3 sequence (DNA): TGTGCCAGCAGCGTAGTGGTACAGGACGCTGAAGCTTTCTTT.

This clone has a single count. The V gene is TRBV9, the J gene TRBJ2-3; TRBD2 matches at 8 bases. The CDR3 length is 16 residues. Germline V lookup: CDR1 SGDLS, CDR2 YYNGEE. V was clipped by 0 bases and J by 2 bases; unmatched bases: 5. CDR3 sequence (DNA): TGTGCCAGCAGCGTAGCGGGGGGGCGTAACACAGATACGCAGTATTTT. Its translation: CASSVAGGRNTDTQYF. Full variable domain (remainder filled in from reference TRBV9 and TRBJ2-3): DSGVTQTPKHLITATGQRVTLRCSPRSGDLSVYWYQQSLDQGLQFLIQYYNGEERAKGNILERFSAQQFPDLHSELNLSSLELGDSALYFCASSVAGGRNTDTQYFGPGTRLTVL.

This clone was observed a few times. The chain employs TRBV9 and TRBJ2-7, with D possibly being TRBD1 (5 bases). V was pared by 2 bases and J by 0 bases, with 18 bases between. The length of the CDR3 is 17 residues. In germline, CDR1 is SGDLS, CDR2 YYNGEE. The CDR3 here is CASSVFSDITFSYEQYF. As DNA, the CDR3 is TGTGCCAGCAGCGTGTTTTCGGACATCACCTTCTCCTACGAGCAGTACTTC.

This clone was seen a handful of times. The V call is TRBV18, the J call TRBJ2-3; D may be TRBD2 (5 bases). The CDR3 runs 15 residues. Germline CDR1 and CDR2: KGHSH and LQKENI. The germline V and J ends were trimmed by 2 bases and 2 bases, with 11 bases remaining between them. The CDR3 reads CASSPGGMLTDTQYF. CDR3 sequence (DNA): TGTGCCAGCTCACCAGGAGGTATGCTCACAGATACGCAGTATTTT.

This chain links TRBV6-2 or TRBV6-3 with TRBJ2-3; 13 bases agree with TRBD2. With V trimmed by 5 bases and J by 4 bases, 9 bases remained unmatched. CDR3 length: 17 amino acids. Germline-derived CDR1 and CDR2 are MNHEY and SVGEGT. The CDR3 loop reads CASSRTSGGPLADTQYF. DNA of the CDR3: TGTGCCAGCAGTAGGACTAGCGGGGGCCCCCTGGCAGATACGCAGTATTTT.

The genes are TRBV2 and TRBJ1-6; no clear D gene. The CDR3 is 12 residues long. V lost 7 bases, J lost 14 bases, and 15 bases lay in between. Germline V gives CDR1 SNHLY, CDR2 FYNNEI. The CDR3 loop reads CASNFGVETLHF. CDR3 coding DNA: TGTGCCAGCAATTTTGGAGTCGAGACCCTCCACTTT.

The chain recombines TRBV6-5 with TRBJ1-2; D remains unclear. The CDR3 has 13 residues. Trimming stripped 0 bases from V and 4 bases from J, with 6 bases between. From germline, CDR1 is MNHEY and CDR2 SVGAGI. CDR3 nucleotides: TGTGCCAGCAGTTACTCGTCAGTCTATGGCTACACCTTC. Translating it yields CASSYSSVYGYTF.

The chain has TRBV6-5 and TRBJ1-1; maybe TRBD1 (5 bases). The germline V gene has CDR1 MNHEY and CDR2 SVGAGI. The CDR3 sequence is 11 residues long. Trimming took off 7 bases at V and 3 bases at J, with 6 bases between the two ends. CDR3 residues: CASTGYTEAFF. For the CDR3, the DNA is TGTGCCAGCACAGGGTACACTGAAGCTTTCTTT.

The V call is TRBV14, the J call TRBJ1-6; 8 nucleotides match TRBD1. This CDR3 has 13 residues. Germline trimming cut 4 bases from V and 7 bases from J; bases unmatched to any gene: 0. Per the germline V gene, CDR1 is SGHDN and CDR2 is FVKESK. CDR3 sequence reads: CASSRQGNSPLHF. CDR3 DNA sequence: TGTGCCAGCAGCCGACAGGGGAATTCACCCCTCCACTTT.

The CDR3 sequence is CASSSGGSYEQYF. The CDR3 bases are TGTGCCAGCAGTTCAGGGGGATCCTACGAGCAGTACTTC. The V gene is TRBV6-5, the J gene TRBJ2-7, with 7 bases identical to TRBD1. Unmatched junction bases numbered 1, after V lost 4 bases and J lost 1 base. In germline, CDR1 is MNHEY, CDR2 SVGAGI. The CDR3 is 13 amino acids.